This T cell receptor beta chain was identified during a study of blood T cell repertoires in COVID-19. Study-level information: COVID-19 samples collected from the United States, Italy and Spain covered acute and convalescent phases. PBMCs, B-cell-depleted T cells, or T cells were the source of the cDNA or gDNA that made up the material.

CDR1 is SGHRS, CDR2 YFSETQ, per germline. Losses at the gene ends were 2 bases for V and 2 bases for J; bases not matched to a gene: 8. This CDR3 is built from 16 residues. Source study methods: Amplified reference gene primers provided the basis for estimating nucleated cell counts. The repertoire was sequenced with immunoSEQ multiplex PCR; TCRdb's copy has only in-frame clones and lacks some. Clone size and V and J calls were adopted from that table, with D and trimming inferred from the DNA. The table includes roughly 80,000 clones, 80% to 90% detected once. The origin of this receptor is a man aged 45-60 years with active COVID-19. The chain joins TRBV5-1 to TRBJ1-2; 8 positions match TRBD1. The sample taken for sequencing was peripheral blood. The CDR3 sequence is CASSFRQGAPNYGYTF. CDR3 coding DNA: TGCGCCAGCAGCTTTAGGCAGGGGGCTCCAAACTATGGCTACACCTTC.